This T cell receptor (beta chain) was sequenced in a study of blood T cell repertoires in COVID-19. Study-level information: The United States, Italy and Spain provided the acute and convalescent COVID-19 samples. The cDNA or gDNA used as material had been derived from T cells, B-cell-depleted T cells, or PBMCs.

This clone has only one observation. From germline, CDR1 is SGHRS and CDR2 YFSETQ. J lost 5 bases, V lost 0 bases, and 7 bases had no gene match. The CDR3 is 16 residues long. Original methodology: Scientists estimated how many nucleated cells there were by amplifying reference gene primers. Produced via immunoSEQ multiplex PCR; TCRdb's table is partial and in-frame only. That table supplies the V and J calls and clone size; D and trimming were determined from the DNA. The top ten clones hold over 2.5% of a sample with approximately 220,000 clones, roughly 84% of them seen once. Sequenced: peripheral blood. The receptor was derived from a woman aged 25 to 39 who had recovered from COVID-19. This chain uses TRBV5-1 with TRBJ2-1; 8 nucleotides match TRBD2. CDR3 in amino acids: CASSLVGREAHNEQFF. CDR3 DNA sequence: TGCGCCAGCAGCTTGGTGGGGCGGGAGGCCCACAATGAGCAGTTCTTC. Based on the CDR3 plus reference TRBV5-1 and TRBJ2-1, the full variable domain is KAGVTQTPRYLIKTRGQQVTLSCSPISGHRSVSWYQQTPGQGLQFLFEYFSETQRNKGNFPGRFSGRQFSNSRSEMNVSTLELGDSALYLCASSLVGREAHNEQFFGPGTRLTVL.